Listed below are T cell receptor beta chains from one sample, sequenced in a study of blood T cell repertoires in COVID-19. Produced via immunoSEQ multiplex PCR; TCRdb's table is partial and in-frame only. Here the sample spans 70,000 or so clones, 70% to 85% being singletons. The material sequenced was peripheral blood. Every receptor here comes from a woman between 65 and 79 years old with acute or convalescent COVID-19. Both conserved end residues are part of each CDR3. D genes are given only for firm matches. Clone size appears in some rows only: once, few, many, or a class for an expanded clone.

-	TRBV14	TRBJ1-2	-	CASSQRYQYGYTF	TGTGCCAGCAGCCAGCGGTATCAGTATGGCTACACCTTC
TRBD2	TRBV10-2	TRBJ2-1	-	CAPRFPRGGYNEQFF	TGCGCCCCACGTTTTCCCCGCGGGGGCTACAATGAGCAGTTCTTC
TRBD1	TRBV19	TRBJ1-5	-	CASSSAGGSNQPQHF	TGTGCCAGTAGTTCGGCAGGGGGTAGCAATCAGCCCCAGCATTTT
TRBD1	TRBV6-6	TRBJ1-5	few	CASTQTGTSNQPQHF	TGTGCCAGCACCCAGACAGGGACGAGCAATCAGCCCCAGCATTTT
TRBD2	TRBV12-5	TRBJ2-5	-	CASGSGGDQETQYF	TGTGCTAGTGGGTCGGGGGGGGACCAAGAGACCCAGTACTTC
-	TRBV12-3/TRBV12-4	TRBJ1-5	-	CASSYRGNQPQHF	TGTGCCAGCAGCTACAGGGGCAATCAGCCCCAGCATTTT
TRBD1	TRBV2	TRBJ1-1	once	CASSKTGVNTEAFF	TGTGCCAGCAGTAAAACAGGGGTGAACACTGAAGCTTTCTTT
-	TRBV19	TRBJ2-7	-	CASSIQGPPYEQYF	TGTGCCAGTAGTATCCAGGGCCCCCCCTACGAGCAGTACTTC
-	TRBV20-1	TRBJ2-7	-	CSASRGIHEQYF	TGCAGTGCTAGTAGGGGGATCCACGAGCAGTACTTC
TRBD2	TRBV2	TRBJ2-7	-	CASREGSGEQYF	TGTGCCAGCCGGGAGGGGTCCGGCGAGCAGTACTTC
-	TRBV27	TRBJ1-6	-	CASSFGQTARALHF	TGTGCCAGCAGTTTCGGACAAACCGCAAGGGCCCTCCACTTT
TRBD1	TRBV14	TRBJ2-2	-	CASSQDSGGYTGELFF	TGTGCCAGCAGCCAAGATTCAGGGGGCTACACCGGGGAGCTGTTTTTT
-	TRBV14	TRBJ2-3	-	CASSQDSGFSTDTQYF	TGTGCCAGCAGCCAAGATTCGGGATTCAGCACAGATACGCAGTATTTT
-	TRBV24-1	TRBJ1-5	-	CATSDGTGLGQPQHF	TGTGCCACCAGTGACGGTACAGGGCTCGGTCAGCCCCAGCATTTT
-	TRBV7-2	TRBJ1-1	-	CASSSLWTVKTEAFF	TGTGCCAGCAGCTCCTTATGGACAGTGAAGACTGAAGCTTTCTTT
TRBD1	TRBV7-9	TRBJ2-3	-	CASSSRDRGTDTQYF	TGTGCCAGCAGCTCCCGGGACAGGGGCACAGATACGCAGTATTTT
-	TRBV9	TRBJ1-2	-	CASSVEAGNGYTF	TGTGCCAGCAGCGTAGAGGCAGGGAATGGCTACACCTTC
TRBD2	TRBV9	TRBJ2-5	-	CASSVGVGLAGVETQYF	TGTGCCAGCAGCGTAGGAGTAGGACTAGCGGGAGTGGAGACCCAGTACTTC
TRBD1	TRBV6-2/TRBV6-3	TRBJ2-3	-	CASSLQGTNTEYF	TGTGCCAGCAGTCTACAGGGGACAAATACGGAGTATTTT
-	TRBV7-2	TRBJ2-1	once	CASSPRWGGDEQFF	TGTGCCAGCAGCCCCCGTTGGGGGGGCGATGAGCAGTTCTTC
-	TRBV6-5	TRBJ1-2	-	CASSYQRQNNPYTF	TGTGCCAGCAGTTACCAGCGGCAGAATAACCCTTACACCTTC
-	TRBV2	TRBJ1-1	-	CASSQGRQGRGNTEAFF	TGTGCCAGCAGTCAGGGGAGGCAGGGGAGGGGAAACACTGAAGCTTTCTTT
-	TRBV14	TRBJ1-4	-	CASSRLFGSNEKLFF	TGTGCCAGCAGCCGACTGTTTGGGTCTAATGAAAAACTGTTTTTT
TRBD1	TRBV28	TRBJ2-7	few	CASTLRDRGYEQYF	TGTGCCAGCACTCTAAGAGACAGGGGCTACGAGCAGTACTTC
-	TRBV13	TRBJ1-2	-	CASSLGQGTGGYTF	TGTGCCAGCAGCTTAGGTCAGGGAACTGGTGGCTACACCTTC
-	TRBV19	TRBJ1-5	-	CASTSLTSQDIRQPQHF	TGTGCCAGTACCTCTCTGACATCACAGGATATCAGGCAGCCCCAGCATTTT
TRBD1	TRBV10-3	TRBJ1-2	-	CAIGGNRQGRNGYTF	TGTGCCATAGGGGGGAACCGACAGGGCCGGAATGGCTACACCTTC
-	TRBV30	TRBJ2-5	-	CAWSLLETQYF	TGTGCCTGGAGCCTCCTCGAGACCCAGTACTTC
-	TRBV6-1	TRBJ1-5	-	CASSARQVAGNSNQPQHF	TGTGCCAGCAGTGCCCGACAGGTAGCCGGAAATAGCAATCAGCCCCAGCATTTT
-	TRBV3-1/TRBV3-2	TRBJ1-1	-	CASSQAMNTEAFF	TGTGCCAGCAGCCAGGCAATGAACACTGAAGCTTTCTTT
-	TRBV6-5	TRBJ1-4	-	CASSSGGAANEKLFF	TGTGCCAGCAGTTCCGGCGGGGCGGCTAATGAAAAACTGTTTTTT
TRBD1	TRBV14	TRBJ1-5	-	CASSQGDRGREYSNQPQHF	TGTGCCAGCAGCCAAGGAGACAGGGGTAGGGAATATAGCAATCAGCCCCAGCATTTT
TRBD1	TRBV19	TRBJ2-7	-	CASSPGQIYEQYF	TGTGCCAGTAGTCCGGGACAGATATACGAGCAGTACTTC
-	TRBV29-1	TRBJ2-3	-	CSVEGAGGTDTQYF	TGCAGCGTCGAAGGGGCAGGGGGCACAGATACGCAGTATTTT
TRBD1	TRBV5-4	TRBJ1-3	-	CASSSGQGRSLGNTIYF	TGTGCCAGCAGCTCGGGACAGGGTAGGTCCCTTGGAAACACCATATATTTT
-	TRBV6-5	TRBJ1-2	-	CASKMTVNYGYTF	TGTGCCAGCAAGATGACAGTTAACTATGGCTACACCTTC
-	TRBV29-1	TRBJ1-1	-	CSVGSGNTEAFF	TGCAGCGTTGGTTCCGGGAACACTGAAGCTTTCTTT
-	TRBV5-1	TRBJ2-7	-	CASSRDGSSYEQYF	TGCGCCAGCAGCCGGGACGGGAGCTCCTACGAGCAGTACTTC
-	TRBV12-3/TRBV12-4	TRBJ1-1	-	CASTVDTEAFF	TGTGCCAGCACCGTAGACACTGAAGCTTTCTTT
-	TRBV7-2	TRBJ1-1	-	CASSLPGTTREAFF	TGTGCCAGCAGCCTCCCCGGGACAACTAGAGAAGCTTTCTTT
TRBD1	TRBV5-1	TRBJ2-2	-	CASNTGGGNTGELFF	TGCGCCAGCAACACAGGGGGCGGGAACACCGGGGAGCTGTTTTTT
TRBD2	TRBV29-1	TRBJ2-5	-	CSGRTSGGPETQYF	TGCAGCGGGAGGACTAGCGGGGGCCCAGAGACCCAGTACTTC
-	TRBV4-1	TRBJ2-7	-	CASSQDPGSGQTYEQYF	TGCGCCAGCAGCCAAGATCCGGGGTCAGGACAGACCTACGAGCAGTACTTC